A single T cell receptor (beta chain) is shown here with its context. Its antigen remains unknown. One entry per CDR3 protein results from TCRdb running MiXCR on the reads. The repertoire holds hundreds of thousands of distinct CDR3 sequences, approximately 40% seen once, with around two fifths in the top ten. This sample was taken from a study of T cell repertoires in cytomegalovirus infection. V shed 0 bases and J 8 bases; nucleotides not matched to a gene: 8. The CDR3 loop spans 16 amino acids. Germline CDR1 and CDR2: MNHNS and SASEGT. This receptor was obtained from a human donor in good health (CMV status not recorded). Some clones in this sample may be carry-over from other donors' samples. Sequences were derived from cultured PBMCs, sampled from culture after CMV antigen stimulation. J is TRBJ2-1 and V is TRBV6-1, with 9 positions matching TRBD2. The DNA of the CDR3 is TGTGCCAGCAGTGAAGCCTGGGCGGGGGGGCTCCATGAGCAGTTCTTC. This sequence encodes CASSEAWAGGLHEQFF.